This T cell receptor (beta chain) was captured in a study of CD8+ T cells in alopecia areata. Sequencing relied on a cDNA template that was reverse transcribed from extracted RNA. Here immunoSEQ multiplex PCR was the method, and the copy in TCRdb shows in-frame clones only, minus some. The sample records approximately 210,000 clones, approximately 40% being singletons. CDR3 length: 10 residues. Trimming took 8 bases from V and 5 from J, leaving 4 bases between them. Per the germline V gene, CDR1 is ENHRY and CDR2 is SYGVKD. Specified treatment: oral pan-JAK inhibitor, 5-10 mg twice daily. Sorting of CD4+ and CD8+ T cells was performed on PBMCs. About this clone: Antigen specificity is unknown.

Whole-study results and caveats: Association of baseline CD8+ expansion with response is uncertain owing to one nonresponder.

V gene TRBV10-3 combines with J gene TRBJ2-1; D is unclear. Sequences were derived from CD4+ T cells sorted from blood, sampled at roughly week 38, from a patient treated with tofacitinib. The sequence came from a human donor with alopecia areata. The CDR3 sequence is CAIGDNEQFF. As DNA, the CDR3 is TGTGCCATCGGGGACAATGAGCAGTTCTTC.